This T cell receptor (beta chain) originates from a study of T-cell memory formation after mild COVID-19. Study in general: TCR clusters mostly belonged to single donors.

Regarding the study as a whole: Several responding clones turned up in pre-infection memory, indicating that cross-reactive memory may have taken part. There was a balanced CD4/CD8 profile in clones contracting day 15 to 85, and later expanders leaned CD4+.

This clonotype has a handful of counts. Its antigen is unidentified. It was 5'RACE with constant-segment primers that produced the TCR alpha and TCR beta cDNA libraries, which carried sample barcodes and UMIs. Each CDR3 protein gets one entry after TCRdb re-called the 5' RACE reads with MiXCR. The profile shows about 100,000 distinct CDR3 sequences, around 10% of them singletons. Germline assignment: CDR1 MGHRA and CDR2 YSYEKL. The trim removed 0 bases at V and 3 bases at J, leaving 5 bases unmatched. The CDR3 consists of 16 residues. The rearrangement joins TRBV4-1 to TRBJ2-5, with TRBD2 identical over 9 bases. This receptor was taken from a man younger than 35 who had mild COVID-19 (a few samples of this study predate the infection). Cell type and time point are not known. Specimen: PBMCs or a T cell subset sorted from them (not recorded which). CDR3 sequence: CASSQDPRGGEETQYF. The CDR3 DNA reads TGCGCCAGCAGCCAAGATCCCCGCGGGGGGGAAGAGACCCAGTACTTC.